This is a list of T cell receptor beta chains from one sample in a study of shared clonotypes between healthy human individuals. The repertoire was sequenced with immunoSEQ multiplex PCR; TCRdb's copy has only in-frame clones and lacks some. The sample includes 2 million to 2.5 million clones, 85% to 95% of them seen just once. The sample consisted of naive CD8+ T cells from PBMCs. Every receptor here comes from a man younger than 35 in good health. Some clones in this sample may be carry-over from other donors' samples. Each CDR3 is given without its conserved first and last residue.

TRBV6-1	TRBJ2-1	ASSESYREVRNEQF
TRBV6-1	TRBJ1-5	ASSEPVLGSNQPQH
TRBV27	TRBJ1-2	ASSPRTGLSYGYT
TRBV7-8	TRBJ1-1	ASSSHLTGDTEAF
TRBV4-1	TRBJ2-7	ASSRIGDSYEQY
TRBV15	TRBJ2-7	ATSPGTGGYEQY
TRBV27	TRBJ2-1	ASSLSVASGIYNEQF
TRBV11-2	TRBJ2-1	ASSLELARYNEQF
TRBV7-9	TRBJ2-7	ASSSGTGGGSSYEQY
TRBV28	TRBJ2-4	ASSVTGFAKNIQY
TRBV9	TRBJ2-3	ASSTRTGGITDTQY
TRBV29-1	TRBJ2-3	SVTWTGRTDTQY
TRBV25-1	TRBJ1-1	ASSLTGGRNTEAF
TRBV7-9	TRBJ2-3	ALARAPRTDTQY
TRBV28	TRBJ1-5	AGGWGEGNQPQH
TRBV28	TRBJ2-1	ASSLSYLDRENNEQF
TRBV7-2	TRBJ1-1	ASSLPLGQVNTEAF
TRBV7-2	TRBJ2-2	ASSFIRDYSNTGELF
TRBV10-3	TRBJ2-7	AIKDRTGEHEQY
TRBV9	TRBJ2-7	ASSLSDSYEQY
TRBV29-1	TRBJ2-1	SVYRPTGGLGYNEQF
TRBV28	TRBJ2-3	ASSLSENTDTQY
TRBV2	TRBJ2-1	ASSLSGYNEQF
TRBV15	TRBJ2-7	ANPTPRDVVAHTYEQY
TRBV4-1	TRBJ1-1	ASSQAGPGFFRTEAF
TRBV18	TRBJ1-2	ASSPYPTGDDYGYT
TRBV6-1	TRBJ1-2	ASSESGTGGYGYT
TRBV20-1	TRBJ2-3	SARTGTGRY
TRBV4-1	TRBJ1-1	ASSQDGISGAF
TRBV27	TRBJ2-2	ASSFEPSPGRASGELF
TRBV28	TRBJ2-3	ASRGTSTDTQY
TRBV20-1	TRBJ2-7	SARWGYEQY
TRBV19	TRBJ2-7	ASSMGPGPIYEQY
TRBV27	TRBJ2-5	ASSLNRDRRYQETQY
TRBV27	TRBJ2-7	ASSLSLAVTYEQY
TRBV6-5	TRBJ2-1	ASSYVGEQF
TRBV6-1	TRBJ2-5	ASSERGGETQY
TRBV7-2	TRBJ2-1	ASSPGRDSSYNEQF
TRBV6-1	TRBJ2-1	ASIPRREDEQF
TRBV28	TRBJ1-2	ASSNIGTGDNYGYT
TRBV10-3	TRBJ1-5	AISEGYSNQPQH